The T cell receptor (beta chain) described here comes from a study of blood T cell repertoires in COVID-19 (TCRdb year 2020). The study in broad terms: Samples from collaborators originated in the United States, Italy and Spain and spanned both the acute and convalescent phases of COVID-19. The prospective study material was composed of cDNA or gDNA derived from T cells, B-cell-depleted T cells, or PBMCs. The dataset comprised deeply sampled blood TCRbeta repertoires from subjects exposed to, actively infected with, or recovered from COVID-19. The repertoires were made available in a free public database intended to serve as a resource for research on the immune response to SARS-CoV-2. The samples were drawn from the first 160 participants of the ongoing ImmuneRACE study and from 1,254 subjects provided by 6 global collaborators. A de-identified subject ID, COVID-19 status, age in years and sex were almost always included in the sample metadata. Where available, HLA class I and class II types were obtained from metadata supplied by the sample provider rather than from assay-based typing.

Taken from the germline V gene, the CDR1 and CDR2 loops are MRHNA and SNTAGT. From cysteine to phenylalanine, the CDR3 is 15 amino acids long. The only DNA kept is the CDR3, 45 bases in frame from the first base. V trim: 3 bases; J trim: 13 bases; unmatched bases: 12. What the research found in general, with its limitations: The amount of clinical and demographic metadata varied by source and participant and was provided uncurated.

TCRbeta CDR3 regions were amplified from genomic DNA by means of the immunoSEQ Assay, a bias-controlled multiplex PCR. The source study handled its data this way. The number of nucleated cells in each sample was estimated by amplification of reference gene primers within the assay. Sequence reads were collapsed and filtered to measure the absolute abundance of every unique TCRbeta CDR3 rearrangement. For each sample, productive Simpson clonality was calculated as the square root of Simpson's diversity index across productive rearrangements. TCRdb limited this immuneACCESS table to in-frame rearrangements with V and J called. A share of clones is missing; checked studies link under half to unresolved V genes, and the rest is unexplained. V, J and clone size are taken as reported in that table, and D and trimming were inferred from the DNA itself. A total of under 200,000 clones appear in this sample, roughly 84% of them only once. The ten biggest clones cover roughly 14% of the sample.

In Seattle, one collaborating source enrolled patients while the infection was active and tracked those patients longitudinally over the course of disease. The collaborating institutions used their own protocols to collect whole blood in K2EDTA tubes. For TCRbeta analysis, collaborator samples were shipped as frozen whole blood, as isolated PBMCs, or as DNA extracted from either sample type. Concerning this clone: Its antigen is currently not known. Base qualities were left out, and no much larger clone turns up one base away.

The source is a woman aged 70-85 years with COVID-19, enrolled during active disease. The chain joins TRBV6-4 to TRBJ2-1; TRBD1 fits 10 bases in the junction. The sample comprised peripheral blood. The CDR3 has the sequence CASSEGTGAIMRQFF. The DNA sequence is TGTGCCAGCAGTGAAGGGACAGGGGCGATAATGAGACAGTTCTTC.